These 27 T cell receptor beta chains share one sample of origin, sequenced in a study of a mutant IDH1 vaccine in newly diagnosed glioma. Time point reported: baseline, week 1 (first vaccination visit). Treatment here: pre-vaccination baseline after standard-of-care therapy. Generated by immunoSEQ multiplex PCR, the TCRdb table keeps only in-frame clones and is missing some. The repertoire includes fewer than 100,000 clones, 70% to 90% of them detected once, and under 0.65% sits in the top ten. The sample in question was PBMCs, obtained from a glioma patient treated with radiotherapy, temozolomide or both. The receptor source for this set is a woman in her fifties or sixties with glioma.

This clone was picked up one time. V is TRBV6-5 and J is TRBJ1-2; TRBD1 agrees at 7 bases. CDR1 and CDR2 (germline): MNHEY, SVGAGI. This CDR3 spans 14 amino acids. Trimming removed 5 bases from V and 8 bases from J; junction bases left unmatched: 11. The CDR3 region is CASSTGTVERGYTF. The CDR3 nucleotides are TGTGCCAGCAGTACCGGGACAGTTGAAAGGGGCTACACCTTC.

The chain links TRBV5-1 to TRBJ1-5; weak D call: TRBD1 (6 bases). V was pared by 4 bases and J by 2 bases, with 10 bases between. From germline, CDR1 is SGHRS and CDR2 YFSETQ. The CDR3 sequence is 14 residues long. The CDR3 nucleotides read TGCGCCAGCAGCCCCGAGGGGGGCAATCAGCCCCAGCATTTT. Translated, it gives CASSPEGGNQPQHF.

V and J are TRBV14 and TRBJ1-5, with a tentative D call TRBD1 (6 bases). The CDR3 contains 13 residues. The V gene's germline CDR1 is SGHDN and CDR2 FVKESK. Trimming took 3 bases from V and 11 from J, leaving 14 bases between them. CDR3 residues: CASSQGAFGAQHF. The CDR3 nucleotides read TGTGCCAGCAGCCAGGGGGCCTTTGGGGCCCAGCATTTT.

The CDR3 coding sequence is TGCGCCAGCAGCTTGGCGGGGGTAAACAATGAGCAGTTCTTC. Translation gives CASSLAGVNNEQFF. V and J are TRBV5-1 and TRBJ2-1, with D possibly matching TRBD2 (6 bases). This CDR3 spans 14 amino acids. V lost 0 bases and J lost 5, with 9 bases in between. Germline loops: CDR1 SGHRS, CDR2 YFSETQ.

The J gene is TRBJ2-2, the V gene TRBV4-1; D is uncertain. Germline loops: CDR1 MGHRA, CDR2 YSYEKL. The V end lost 2 bases, the J end lost 2 bases, and 6 bases lay between the germline ends. The CDR3 has 14 residues. CDR3 DNA: TGCGCCAGCAGCCAAAGATTAAACACCGGGGAGCTGTTTTTT. Encoded protein: CASSQRLNTGELFF.

The V call is TRBV5-1, the J call TRBJ2-7; 10 nucleotides line up with TRBD2. The CDR3 sequence is 15 residues long. The germline CDR1 and CDR2 sequences are SGHRS and YFSETQ. V dropped 0 bases and J dropped 3; count of bases not matched to a gene: 3. The CDR3: CASSLDPSGSYEQYF. DNA of the CDR3: TGCGCCAGCAGCTTGGACCCTAGCGGGAGCTACGAGCAGTACTTC.

This clone came up a few times. The rearrangement uses TRBV7-9 and TRBJ1-1, with D possibly matching TRBD1 (6 bases). There are 13 residues in the CDR3. Trimming shortened V by 4 bases and J by 7 bases, and 13 bases separated the two germline ends. Germline V gene sequence: CDR1 SEHNR, CDR2 FQNEAQ (reference sequence). The CDR3 nucleotides read TGTGCCAGCAGCTCACAGGGAGACAGTGAAGCTTTCTTT. Its translation is CASSSQGDSEAFF.

The chain uses TRBV15 and TRBJ2-7; D is possibly TRBD1 (6 bases). The V gene's germline CDR1 is LNHNV and CDR2 YYDKDF (reference sequence). The CDR3 is 15 amino acids. V lost 3 bases and J 4 bases, leaving 16 bases between the germline ends. The chain's CDR3 is CATSRYRGLEYEQYF. CDR3 DNA sequence: TGTGCCACCAGCAGGTATAGGGGGTTAGAGTACGAGCAGTACTTC. Complete variable domain (other parts from reference TRBV15 and TRBJ2-7): DAMVIQNPRYQVTQFGKPVTLSCSQTLNHNVMYWYQQKSSQAPKLLFHYYDKDFNNEADTPDNFQSRRPNTSFCFLDIRSPGLGDTAMYLCATSRYRGLEYEQYFGPGTRLTVT.

The chain joins TRBV28 to TRBJ1-1, with TRBD1 matching over 9 bases. V shed 6 bases and J 7 bases; nucleotides not matched to a gene: 18. The CDR3 spans 17 residues. Germline loops: CDR1 MDHEN, CDR2 SYDVKM. CDR3: CASSSPSQGARVLEAFF. The CDR3 DNA reads TGTGCCAGCAGCTCTCCTTCACAGGGGGCGCGGGTCCTTGAAGCTTTCTTT.

This rearrangement joins TRBV4-1 to TRBJ2-2, with TRBD1 identical over 7 bases. The CDR3 is 15 residues long. J gave up 7 bases and V 8 bases, and 13 bases lay outside the gene matches. Germline assignment: CDR1 MGHRA and CDR2 YSYEKL. The CDR3 sequence is CASEPGQRIGGELFF. The CDR3 DNA is TGCGCCAGCGAACCGGGACAGCGAATCGGCGGGGAGCTGTTTTTT.

Regarding this clone: The sample holds other DNA sequences that translate to the same CDR3. The rearrangement uses TRBV29-1 and TRBJ2-5; 8 bases are shared with TRBD2. The CDR3 covers 13 residues. CDR1 and CDR2 (germline): SQVTM, ANQGSEA. Trimming removed 8 bases from V and 4 bases from J; junction bases left unmatched: 9. The DNA of the CDR3 is TGCAGCTATCCGGGACTAGAACGAGAGACCCAGTACTTC. As protein: CSYPGLERETQYF.

The chain carries TRBV6-5 and TRBJ2-3; no firm D call. Germline CDR1 reads MNHEY; CDR2 reads SVGAGI. This CDR3 is built from 12 residues. V was shortened by 7 bases and J by 0 bases, with 5 bases between the two germline ends. The CDR3 DNA sequence: TGTGCCAGCATCATTAGCACAGATACGCAGTATTTT. Translating gives CASIISTDTQYF.

This rearrangement joins TRBV9 to TRBJ1-4; 7 bases fit TRBD1. Trimming cost V 0 bases and J 7 bases; bases outside gene matches: 6. This CDR3 has 15 amino acids. Germline lookup yields CDR1 SGDLS and CDR2 YYNGEE. CDR3: CASSVGQGESEKLFF. CDR3 nucleotides: TGTGCCAGCAGCGTAGGCCAGGGGGAGAGTGAAAAACTGTTTTTT.

The rearrangement links TRBV27 to TRBJ2-5; possibly TRBD1 for D (6 bases). Germline V lookup: CDR1 MNHEY, CDR2 SMNVEV (reference sequence). The V end lost 6 bases, the J end lost 1 base, and 12 bases lay between the germline ends. The CDR3 has 14 amino acids. CDR3 loop: CASREQGPQETQYF. CDR3 bases: TGTGCCAGCAGGGAACAGGGACCCCAAGAGACCCAGTACTTC.

The chain combines TRBV28 with TRBJ1-2; TRBD1 aligns across 8 bases. The V segment lost 6 bases and the J segment 5 bases; nucleotides outside the gene matches: 11. Per the germline V gene, CDR1 is MDHEN and CDR2 is SYDVKM. The CDR3 has 15 amino acids. The CDR3, as DNA: TGTGCCAGCAGCGCAGGGGGCTCCCGATCTTATGGCTACACCTTC. Residues: CASSAGGSRSYGYTF.

The chain combines TRBV19 with TRBJ1-2; D is perhaps TRBD1 (6 bases). The CDR3 is made up of 14 amino acids. Trimming cost V 7 bases and J 5 bases, with 17 bases left between them. Germline V lookup: CDR1 LNHDA, CDR2 SQIVND (reference sequence). In nucleotides, the CDR3 is TGTGCCAGTAACTACCGGGGGCGCGGGTATGGCTACACCTTC. It yields the protein CASNYRGRGYGYTF.

The genes are TRBV10-2 and TRBJ1-3, with no clear D. The CDR3 runs to 13 residues. CDR1 is WSHSY and CDR2 is SAAADI in the germline V gene. The V gene lost 5 bases and the J gene lost 7 bases, with 12 bases spanning the gap. The CDR3 DNA is TGCGCCAGCAGTCCGCCAAATTTGAACACCATATATTTT. Translated: CASSPPNLNTIYF.

CDR3 DNA sequence: TGTGCCAGCAGCAGGAGGGACAGGGGTGGAAACACCATATATTTT. Protein product: CASSRRDRGGNTIYF. The rearrangement links TRBV5-4 to TRBJ1-3, with 10 nucleotides matching TRBD1. This CDR3 has 15 residues. The V gene end was trimmed by 4 bases and the J gene end by 3 bases; junction bases not matched to a gene: 4. CDR1 is SGHNT and CDR2 is YYREEE in the germline V gene (reference sequence).

The gene calls are TRBV9 and TRBJ2-4; the match to TRBD2 covers 8 bases. The CDR3 is made up of 14 amino acids. The junction had 8 bases not matched to a gene; V was cut back by 4 bases and J by 8 bases. Germline loops: CDR1 SGDLS, CDR2 YYNGEE. CDR3 nucleotide sequence: TGTGCCAGCAGCCCCCGGGAGGGACGGGACATTCAGTACTTC. Its translation is CASSPREGRDIQYF.

CDR3 region: CASSLDRGSGNTIYF. The CDR3 nucleotides read TGTGCCAGCAGCTTGGACAGGGGTTCTGGAAACACCATATATTTT. This chain connects TRBV5-4 to TRBJ1-3; TRBD1 matches at 7 bases. The ends lost 0 bases at V and 1 base at J; junction bases unmatched: 1. CDR3 length: 15 residues. Germline CDR1 reads SGHNT; CDR2 reads YYREEE (reference sequence). The whole variable domain, filled in from reference TRBV5-4 and TRBJ1-3, reads ETGVTQSPTHLIKTRGQQVTLRCSSQSGHNTVSWYQQALGQGPQFIFQYYREEENGRGNFPPRFSGLQFPNYSSELNVNALELDDSALYLCASSLDRGSGNTIYFGEGSWLTVV.

The chain has TRBV7-3 and TRBJ1-3; TRBD1 is a possible D gene (6 bases). Germline V gene lookup returns CDR1 SGHTA and CDR2 FQGTGA. The germline V and J ends were trimmed by 1 base and 2 bases, with 12 bases remaining between them. The CDR3 has 16 residues. The CDR3 spells CASSLMGAGAGNTIYF. Here the CDR3 DNA reads TGTGCCAGCAGCTTAATGGGGGCAGGGGCTGGAAACACCATATATTTT.

The chain couples TRBV28 to TRBJ2-1; 8 nucleotides align to TRBD2. The length of the CDR3 is 15 residues. The germline gives CDR1 MDHEN, CDR2 SYDVKM. Unmatched junction bases numbered 12, after V lost 7 bases and J lost 7 bases. DNA of the CDR3: TGTGCCAGCACCGCAGGCCTCACTAGCGGAAATGAGCAGTTCTTC. It is translated as CASTAGLTSGNEQFF.

This rearrangement joins TRBV6-8 to TRBJ2-7, with D possibly called TRBD1 or TRBD2 (5 bases each). The CDR3 runs to 14 residues. Germline V lookup: CDR1 MNHGY, CDR2 SAAAGT. V was cut by 5 bases and J by 2 bases, with 13 bases left in between. CDR3 loop: CASSIRDRPYEQYF. Here the CDR3 DNA reads TGTGCCAGCAGTATCCGGGACCGGCCCTACGAGCAGTACTTC.

J is TRBJ2-2 and V is TRBV10-3, with TRBD2 as a possible D gene (5 bases). Deletions cut 6 bases from V and 1 base from J, with 9 bases between. This CDR3 is built from 14 residues. The germline CDR1 and CDR2 sequences are ENHRY and SYGVKD. In nucleotides, the CDR3 is TGTGCCATCAGCGCGGGTGAGAACACCGGGGAGCTGTTTTTT. It codes for CAISAGENTGELFF.

The DNA of the CDR3 is TGTGCCACCAGCAGAATTGGGGGGCCTCAGCATTTT. It encodes CATSRIGGPQHF. This chain connects TRBV15 to TRBJ1-5, with D perhaps TRBD1 (6 bases). From germline, CDR1 is LNHNV and CDR2 YYDKDF (reference sequence). V dropped 2 bases and J dropped 13 bases, with 12 bases sitting between them. There are 12 residues in the CDR3. The variable domain in full, with the rest retrieved from reference TRBV15 and TRBJ1-5, is DAMVIQNPRYQVTQFGKPVTLSCSQTLNHNVMYWYQQKSSQAPKLLFHYYDKDFNNEADTPDNFQSRRPNTSFCFLDIRSPGLGDTAMYLCATSRIGGPQHFGDGTRLSIL.

CDR3 loop: CAWSVMWQAYEQYF. The CDR3 coding sequence is TGTGCCTGGAGTGTAATGTGGCAGGCCTACGAGCAGTACTTC. The genes are TRBV30 and TRBJ2-7; D unresolved. Germline V gives CDR1 GTSNPN, CDR2 SVGIG (reference sequence). V was shortened by 0 bases and J by 2 bases, with 11 bases between the two germline ends. CDR3 length: 14 residues. Together with reference TRBV30 and TRBJ2-7, the CDR3 gives the full variable domain: SQTIHQWPATLVQPVGSPLSLECTVEGTSNPNLYWYRQAAGRGLQLLFYSVGIGQISSEVPQNLSASRPQDRQFILSSKKLLLSDSGFYLCAWSVMWQAYEQYFGPGTRLTVT.

The chain is built from TRBV5-5 and TRBJ1-1; D may be TRBD1 (5 bases). The germline CDR1 and CDR2 sequences are SGHKS and YYEKEE (reference sequence). This CDR3 region has 14 residues. The ends were cut back, 2 bases at V and 2 bases at J, with 10 bases in the middle. The CDR3 region has the DNA TGTGCCAGCAGCTTTCCGGGACCCAACACTGAAGCTTTCTTT. Amino acids: CASSFPGPNTEAFF.